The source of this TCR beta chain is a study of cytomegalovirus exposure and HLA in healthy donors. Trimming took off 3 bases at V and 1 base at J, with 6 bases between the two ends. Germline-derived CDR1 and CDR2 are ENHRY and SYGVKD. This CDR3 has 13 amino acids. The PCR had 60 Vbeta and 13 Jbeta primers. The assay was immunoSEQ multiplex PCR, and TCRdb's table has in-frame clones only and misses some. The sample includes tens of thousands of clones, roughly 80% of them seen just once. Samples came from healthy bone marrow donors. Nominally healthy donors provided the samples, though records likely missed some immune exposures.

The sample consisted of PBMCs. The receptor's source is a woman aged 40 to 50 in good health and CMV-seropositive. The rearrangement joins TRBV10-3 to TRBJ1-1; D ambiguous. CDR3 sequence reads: CAISDTENTEAFF. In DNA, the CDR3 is TGTGCCATCAGTGATACAGAGAACACTGAAGCTTTCTTT.